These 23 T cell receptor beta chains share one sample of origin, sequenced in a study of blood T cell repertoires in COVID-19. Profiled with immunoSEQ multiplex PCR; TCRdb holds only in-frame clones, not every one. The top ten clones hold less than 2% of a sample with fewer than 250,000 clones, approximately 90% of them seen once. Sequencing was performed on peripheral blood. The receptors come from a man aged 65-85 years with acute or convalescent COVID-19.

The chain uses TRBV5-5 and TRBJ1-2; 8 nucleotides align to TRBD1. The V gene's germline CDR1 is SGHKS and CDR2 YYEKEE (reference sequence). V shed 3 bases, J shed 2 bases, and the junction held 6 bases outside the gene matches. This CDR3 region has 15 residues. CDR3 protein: CASSSQGGANYGYTF. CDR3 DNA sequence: TGTGCCAGCAGCTCACAGGGGGGCGCCAACTATGGCTACACCTTC.

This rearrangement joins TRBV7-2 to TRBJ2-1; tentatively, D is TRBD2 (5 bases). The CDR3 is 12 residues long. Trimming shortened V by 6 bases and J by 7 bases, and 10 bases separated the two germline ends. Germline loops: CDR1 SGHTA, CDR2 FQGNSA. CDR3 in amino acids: CASRLEGNEQFF. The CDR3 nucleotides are TGTGCCAGCAGACTAGAGGGTAATGAGCAGTTCTTC.

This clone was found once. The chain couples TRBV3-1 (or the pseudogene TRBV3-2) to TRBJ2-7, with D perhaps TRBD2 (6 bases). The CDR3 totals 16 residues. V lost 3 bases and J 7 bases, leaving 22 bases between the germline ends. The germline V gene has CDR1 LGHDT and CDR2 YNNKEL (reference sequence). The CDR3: CASSQALRAGRREQYF. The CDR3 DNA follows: TGTGCCAGCAGCCAGGCCCTTCGGGCGGGACGCAGGGAGCAGTACTTC.

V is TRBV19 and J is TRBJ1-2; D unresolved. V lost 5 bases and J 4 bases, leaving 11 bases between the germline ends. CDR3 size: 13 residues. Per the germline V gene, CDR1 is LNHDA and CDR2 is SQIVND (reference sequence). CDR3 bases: TGTGCCAGTAGTGGGGAGATTTTCTATGGCTACACCTTC. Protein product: CASSGEIFYGYTF.

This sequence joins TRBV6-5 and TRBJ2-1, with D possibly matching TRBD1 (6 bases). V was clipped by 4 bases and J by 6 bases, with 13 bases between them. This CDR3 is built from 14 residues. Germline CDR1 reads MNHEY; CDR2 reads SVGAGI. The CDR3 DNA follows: TGTGCCAGCAGTTCACAGGGAAGTAGCAATGAGCAGTTCTTC. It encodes CASSSQGSSNEQFF.

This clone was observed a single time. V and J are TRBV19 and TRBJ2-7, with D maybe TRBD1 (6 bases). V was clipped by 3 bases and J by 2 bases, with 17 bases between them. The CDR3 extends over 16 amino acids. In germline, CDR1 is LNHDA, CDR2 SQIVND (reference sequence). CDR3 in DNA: TGTGCCAGTAGTATCTCGCTATTGACAGGAACCTACGAGCAGTACTTC. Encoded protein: CASSISLLTGTYEQYF.

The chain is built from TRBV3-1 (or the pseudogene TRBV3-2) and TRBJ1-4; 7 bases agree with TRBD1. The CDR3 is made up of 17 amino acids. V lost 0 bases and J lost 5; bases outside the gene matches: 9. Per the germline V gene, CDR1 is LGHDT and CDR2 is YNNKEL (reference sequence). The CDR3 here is CASSQEGTAHRNEKLFF. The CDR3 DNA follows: TGTGCCAGCAGCCAAGAGGGGACAGCCCATAGGAATGAAAAACTGTTTTTT.

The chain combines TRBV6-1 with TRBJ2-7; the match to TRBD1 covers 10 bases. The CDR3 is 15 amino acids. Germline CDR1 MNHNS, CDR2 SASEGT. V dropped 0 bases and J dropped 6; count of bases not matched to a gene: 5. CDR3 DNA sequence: TGTGCCAGCAGTGAAGCGGGGACAGGGGTGGCCGAGCAGTACTTC. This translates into CASSEAGTGVAEQYF.

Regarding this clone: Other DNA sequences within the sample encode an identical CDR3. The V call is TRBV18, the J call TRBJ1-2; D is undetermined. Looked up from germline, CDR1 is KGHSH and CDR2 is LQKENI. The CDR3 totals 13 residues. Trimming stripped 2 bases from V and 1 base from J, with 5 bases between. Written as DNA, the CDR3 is TGTGCCAGCTCACCAGGCGGTAACTATGGCTACACCTTC. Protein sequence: CASSPGGNYGYTF.

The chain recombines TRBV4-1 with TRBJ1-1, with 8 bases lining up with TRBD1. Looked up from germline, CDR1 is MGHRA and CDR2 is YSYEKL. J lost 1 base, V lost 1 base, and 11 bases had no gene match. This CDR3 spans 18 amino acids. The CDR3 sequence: CASSQVPAGQAKNTEAFF. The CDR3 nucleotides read TGCGCCAGCAGCCAAGTCCCGGCGGGACAGGCAAAGAACACTGAAGCTTTCTTT.

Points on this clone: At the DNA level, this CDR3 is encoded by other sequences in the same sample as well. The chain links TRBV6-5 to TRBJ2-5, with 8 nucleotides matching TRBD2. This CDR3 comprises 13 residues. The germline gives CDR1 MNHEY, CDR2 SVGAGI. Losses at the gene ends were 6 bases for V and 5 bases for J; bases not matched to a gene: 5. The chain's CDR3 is CASRTGGSETQYF. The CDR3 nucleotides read TGTGCCAGCAGAACGGGAGGGAGTGAGACCCAGTACTTC.

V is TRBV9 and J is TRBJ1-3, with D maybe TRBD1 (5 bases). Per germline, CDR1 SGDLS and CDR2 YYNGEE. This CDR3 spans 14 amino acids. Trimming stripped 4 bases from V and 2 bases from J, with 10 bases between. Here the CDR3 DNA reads TGTGCCAGCAGCCCTGGGGGGGCTGGAAACACCATATATTTT. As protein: CASSPGGAGNTIYF.

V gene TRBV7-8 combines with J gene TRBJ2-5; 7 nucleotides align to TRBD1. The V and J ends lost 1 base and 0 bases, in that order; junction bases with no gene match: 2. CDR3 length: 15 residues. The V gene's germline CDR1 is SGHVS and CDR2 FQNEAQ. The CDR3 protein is CASSLEGQYQETQYF. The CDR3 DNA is TGTGCCAGCAGCTTAGAGGGACAGTACCAAGAGACCCAGTACTTC.

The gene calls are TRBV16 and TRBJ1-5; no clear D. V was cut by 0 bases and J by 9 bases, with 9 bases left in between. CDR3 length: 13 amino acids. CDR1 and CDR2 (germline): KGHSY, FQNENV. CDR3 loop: CASSQSWGGPQHF. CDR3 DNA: TGTGCCAGCAGCCAATCATGGGGAGGGCCCCAGCATTTT.

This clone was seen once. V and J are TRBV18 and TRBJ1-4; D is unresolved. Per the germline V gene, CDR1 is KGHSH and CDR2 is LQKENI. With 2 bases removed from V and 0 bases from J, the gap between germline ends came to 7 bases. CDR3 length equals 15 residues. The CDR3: CASSPDFATNEKLFF. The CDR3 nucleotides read TGTGCCAGCTCACCAGACTTTGCAACTAATGAAAAACTGTTTTTT.

The DNA for the CDR3 is TGCGCCAGCAGCCGGGTACTAGCGGGAGGGCCGTCCGGGGAGCTGTTTTTT. Its protein product is CASSRVLAGGPSGELFF. This rearrangement joins TRBV4-3 to TRBJ2-2; 13 bases are a match to TRBD2. The V and J ends lost 4 bases and 6 bases, in that order; junction bases with no gene match: 8. The CDR3 is made up of 17 amino acids. The germline CDR1 and CDR2 sequences are LGHNA and YSLEER.

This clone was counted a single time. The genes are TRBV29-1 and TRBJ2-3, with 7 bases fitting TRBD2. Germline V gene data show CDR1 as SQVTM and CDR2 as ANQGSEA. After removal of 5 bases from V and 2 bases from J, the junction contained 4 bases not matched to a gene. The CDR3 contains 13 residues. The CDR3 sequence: CSVKAGDTDTQYF. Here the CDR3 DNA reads TGCAGCGTTAAGGCGGGAGACACAGATACGCAGTATTTT.

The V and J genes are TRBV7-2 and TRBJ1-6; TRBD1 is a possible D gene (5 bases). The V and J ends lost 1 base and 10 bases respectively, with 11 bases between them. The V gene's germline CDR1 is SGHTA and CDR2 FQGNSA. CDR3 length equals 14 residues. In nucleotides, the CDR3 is TGTGCCAGCAGCTTAGACGGGGGACGCTCACCCCTCCACTTT. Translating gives CASSLDGGRSPLHF.

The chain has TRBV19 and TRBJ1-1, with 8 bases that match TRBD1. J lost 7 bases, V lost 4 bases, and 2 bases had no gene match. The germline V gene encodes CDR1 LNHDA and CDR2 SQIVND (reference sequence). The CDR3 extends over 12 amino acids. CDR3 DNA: TGTGCCAGTAGTACCGACAGGGGTGAAGCTTTCTTT. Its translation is CASSTDRGEAFF.

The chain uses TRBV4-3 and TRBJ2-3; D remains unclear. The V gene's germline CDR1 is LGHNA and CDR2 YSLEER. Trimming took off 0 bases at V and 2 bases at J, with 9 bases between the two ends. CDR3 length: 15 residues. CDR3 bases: TGCGCCAGCAGCCAAGATCAGGCCACCACAGATACGCAGTATTTT. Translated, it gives CASSQDQATTDTQYF.

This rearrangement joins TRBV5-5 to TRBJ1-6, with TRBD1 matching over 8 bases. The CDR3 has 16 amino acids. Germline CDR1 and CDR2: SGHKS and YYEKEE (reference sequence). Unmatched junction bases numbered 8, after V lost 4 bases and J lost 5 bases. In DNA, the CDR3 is TGTGCCAGCAGCGACAGGACAGGGCCGAATAATTCACCCCTCCACTTT. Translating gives CASSDRTGPNNSPLHF.

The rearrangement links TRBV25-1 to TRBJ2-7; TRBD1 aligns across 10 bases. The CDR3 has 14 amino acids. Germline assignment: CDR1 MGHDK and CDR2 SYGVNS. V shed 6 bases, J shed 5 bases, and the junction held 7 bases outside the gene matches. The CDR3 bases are TGTGCCAGCAGACCGGGACAGGGGTTCGACGAGCAGTACTTC. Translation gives CASRPGQGFDEQYF.

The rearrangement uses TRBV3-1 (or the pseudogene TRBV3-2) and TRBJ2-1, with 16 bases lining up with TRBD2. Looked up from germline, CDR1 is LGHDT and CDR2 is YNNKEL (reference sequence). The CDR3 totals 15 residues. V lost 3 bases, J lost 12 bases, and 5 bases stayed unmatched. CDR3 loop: CASSHGTSGRAWQFF. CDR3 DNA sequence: TGTGCCAGCAGCCATGGGACTAGCGGGAGGGCCTGGCAGTTCTTC.